The rows below give T cell receptor beta chains drawn from one sample of a study of identical twins. TCRdb used MiXCR to reprocess the 5' RACE reads, holding one entry per CDR3 protein. The sample has 500,000 to 600,000 distinct CDR3 sequences, 22% seen once. These same records also appear under a second study, on T cells expressing NK-cell markers.

The sequenced material came from CD4+ T cells sorted from blood. Receptor source: a woman aged 18 to 35 in good health. CDR3s leave out the opening cysteine and the closing phenylalanine or tryptophan. Clone size, where shown, is once, few, many, or a class for clones that have expanded.

j_gene | v_gene | abundance | CDR3aa
TRBJ1-1 | TRBV3-1 | few | ASSRAPEVNTEAF
TRBJ1-1 | TRBV20-1 | few | SARVTPGTGGTEAF
TRBJ2-1 | TRBV20-1 | - | SVLGGYNEQF
TRBJ2-7 | TRBV24-1 | few | ATSDPTSGRTHEQY
TRBJ1-1 | TRBV29-1 | - | SATGVGSEAF
TRBJ2-7 | TRBV24-1 | few | ATSDASGGEQY
TRBJ1-2 | TRBV12-3/TRBV12-4 | few | ASSWDRVSYGYT
TRBJ1-1 | TRBV12-3/TRBV12-4 | - | ASSLRADNKAF
TRBJ2-7 | TRBV7-9 | - | ASSPLAGVPNEQY
TRBJ2-7 | TRBV7-2 | - | ASSLVGVEQY
TRBJ2-1 | TRBV27 | - | ASSLHGRSYNEQF
TRBJ2-7 | TRBV7-9 | few | ASSPRGPEQY
TRBJ2-7 | TRBV7-9 | - | ASSFQKTGVYEQY
TRBJ2-3 | TRBV6-2/TRBV6-3 | few | ASSYSYGTDTQY
TRBJ2-1 | TRBV4-3 | - | ASSQDLGGDNEQF
TRBJ1-2 | TRBV3-1 | - | ASSRSNPGGYT
TRBJ2-3 | TRBV20-1 | - | SASPTSGITDTQY
TRBJ1-6 | TRBV6-6 | - | ASSSPGTEPD
TRBJ1-3 | TRBV12-3/TRBV12-4 | - | ASSALLLNSGNTIY
TRBJ2-7 | TRBV10-3 | few | AISGGLYEQY
TRBJ2-5 | TRBV14 | - | ASSLSPTRGETQY
TRBJ2-1 | TRBV7-3 | - | ASSPTSGGHGEQF
TRBJ2-3 | TRBV5-4 | few | ASTDRRGNADTQY
TRBJ2-7 | TRBV20-1 | few | SASLQGRGVWNEQY
TRBJ2-7 | TRBV5-1 | few | ASSLVLQNYEQY
TRBJ1-1 | TRBV9 | - | ASSVVTGRTEAF
TRBJ2-3 | TRBV6-1 | few | ASRTGGSTDTQY
TRBJ2-7 | TRBV6-5 | few | ASSYQGTAYEQY
TRBJ2-3 | TRBV11-2 | few | ASSRGGLAGPTSTDTQY
TRBJ2-3 | TRBV9 | - | ASSVRAEGDTQY
TRBJ2-6 | TRBV10-3 | - | AISAGVPGANVLT
TRBJ2-1 | TRBV7-2 | - | ASSLEGTQLYNEQF
TRBJ2-7 | TRBV4-3 | - | ASSQGFATSSYEQY
TRBJ2-3 | TRBV5-6 | many | ASRFGGGRDTQY
TRBJ2-1 | TRBV7-9 | few | ASNQGSEQF
TRBJ2-7 | TRBV20-1 | few | SASTRPEGEQY
TRBJ2-1 | TRBV19 | - | ASSILLAGDNEQF
TRBJ2-7 | TRBV27 | - | ASRPGQGRDSYEQY
TRBJ2-7 | TRBV18 | - | ASSPDPGPSYEQY
TRBJ1-2 | TRBV5-1 | few | ASSVDQVLYT
TRBJ2-7 | TRBV5-1 | - | ASSFGTLRAEQY
TRBJ2-2 | TRBV2 | - | ASGGLGPDGELF
TRBJ2-1 | TRBV20-1 | - | SSFPSVIAHNEQF
TRBJ2-5 | TRBV9 | few | ASSVLADPRGTQY
TRBJ2-7 | TRBV7-8 | many | ASSLSGGRYEQY
TRBJ2-1 | TRBV5-5 | - | ASSLEGAGEREQF
TRBJ2-2 | TRBV10-3 | few | AIMDRGTGELF
TRBJ2-6 | TRBV20-1 | few | SARDASGANVLT
TRBJ2-1 | TRBV15 | - | ATSRETGLYEQF
TRBJ2-3 | TRBV5-1 | - | ASSRTLAIDTQY
TRBJ2-5 | TRBV29-1 | - | SVAGQFQETQY
TRBJ2-7 | TRBV7-2 | - | ASSTGLASGEQY